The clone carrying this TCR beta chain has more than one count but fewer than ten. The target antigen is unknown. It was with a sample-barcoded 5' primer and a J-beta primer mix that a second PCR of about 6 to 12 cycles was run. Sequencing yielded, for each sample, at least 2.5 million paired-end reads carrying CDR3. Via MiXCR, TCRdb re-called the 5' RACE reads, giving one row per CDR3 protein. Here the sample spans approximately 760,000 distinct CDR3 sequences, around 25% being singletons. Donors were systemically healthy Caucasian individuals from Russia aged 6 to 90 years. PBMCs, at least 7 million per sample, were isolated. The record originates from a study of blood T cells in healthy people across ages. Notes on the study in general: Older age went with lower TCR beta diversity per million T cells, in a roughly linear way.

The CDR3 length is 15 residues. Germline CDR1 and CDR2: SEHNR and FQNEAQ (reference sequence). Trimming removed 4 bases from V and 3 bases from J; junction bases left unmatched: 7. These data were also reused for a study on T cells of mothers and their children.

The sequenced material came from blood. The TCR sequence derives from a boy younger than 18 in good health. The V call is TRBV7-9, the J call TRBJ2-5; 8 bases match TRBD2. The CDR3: CASSSIAGSEETQYF. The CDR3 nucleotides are TGTGCCAGCAGCTCGATAGCGGGGTCCGAAGAGACCCAGTACTTC. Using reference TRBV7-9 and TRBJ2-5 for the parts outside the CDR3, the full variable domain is DTGVSQNPRHKITKRGQNVTFRCDPISEHNRLYWYRQTLGQGPEFLTYFQNEAQLEKSRLLSDRFSAERPKGSFSTLEIQRTEQGDSAMYLCASSSIAGSEETQYFGPGTRLLVL.